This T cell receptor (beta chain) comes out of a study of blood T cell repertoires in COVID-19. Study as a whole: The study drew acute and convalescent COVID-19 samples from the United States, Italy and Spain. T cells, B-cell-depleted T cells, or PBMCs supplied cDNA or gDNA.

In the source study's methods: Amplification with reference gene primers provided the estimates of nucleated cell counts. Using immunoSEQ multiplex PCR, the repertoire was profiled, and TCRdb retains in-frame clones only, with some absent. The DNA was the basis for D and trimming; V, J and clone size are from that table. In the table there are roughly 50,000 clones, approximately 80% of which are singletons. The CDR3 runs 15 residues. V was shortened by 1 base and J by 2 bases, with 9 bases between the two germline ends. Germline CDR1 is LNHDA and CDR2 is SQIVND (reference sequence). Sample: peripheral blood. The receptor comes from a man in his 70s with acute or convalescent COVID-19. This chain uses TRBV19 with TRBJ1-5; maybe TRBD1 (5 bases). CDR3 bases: TGTGCCAGTAGTATAGGGGGCACCGGCAATCAGCCCCAGCATTTT. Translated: CASSIGGTGNQPQHF.